The T cell receptor beta chain described here comes from a study of graft-versus-host responses after intestinal transplantation. At the level of the study: The transplants performed in recipients were multivisceral, liver-intestinal, or isolated intestinal. Anti-thymocyte globulin was used for induction in all recipients, who then took tacrolimus and steroids for roughly 3 years. Whole-study findings and limits: Recipient marrow held GvH clones, some first seen in ileum or blood. Peak circulating GvH clone levels tracked with early post-transplant HvG declines.

Profiling relied on immunoSEQ multiplex PCR, and the TCRdb table lists in-frame clones only, not all of them. In the table there are 30,000 to 45,000 clones, about 93% of which are singletons. Germline V gene sequence: CDR1 SQVTM, CDR2 ANQGSEA. The CDR3 contains 16 residues. With 4 bases clipped from V and 1 base from J, the junction kept 10 bases outside the gene matches. Note on this clone: Its antigen is not identified.

The J gene is TRBJ2-5, the V gene TRBV29-1, with 9 nucleotides matching TRBD2. The source was unstimulated CD8+ T cells sorted from spleen or lymph node cells, collected before transplant. The TCR was taken from a human donor who was the organ donor for an intestinal transplant. DNA of the CDR3: TGCAGCGTTGCTCCCTTAGCGGGAGCCTTCCAAGAGACCCAGTACTTC. Encoded protein: CSVAPLAGAFQETQYF.